This T cell receptor (beta chain) appears in the sequencing data of a study of spatial heterogeneity in lung cancer. Study-wide results and caveats: Beta chains had an estimated 13% coverage of tumor T cells, and alpha chains had around 6.9%. Ubiquitous and regional nonsynonymous mutations were each tracked by the matching count of ubiquitous or regional expanded TCRs. How many expanded intratumoral alpha and beta TCRs were present tracked the tumor mutation count, which was a count of nonsynonymous mutations.

The table lists this clonotype with a few counts. Its antigen remains unidentified. Time point meaning: sample taken at primary tumor resection. Every TCR cDNA molecule bore its own unique molecular identifier. TCRdb processed the 5' RACE reads anew with MiXCR; each CDR3 protein has one entry. The sample has about 100,000 distinct CDR3 sequences, 4.4% seen once. V shed 0 bases and J shed 5 bases, with 10 bases lying between them. CDR1 is DFQATT, CDR2 SNEGSKA, per germline (reference sequence). The CDR3 has 13 amino acids. This material consisted of lung tumor tissue, taken at surgery. The receptor was derived from a male donor with early-stage non-small cell lung cancer. This chain connects TRBV20-1 to TRBJ2-5; D might be TRBD2 (5 bases). The CDR3 loop is CSARDTSTETQYF. CDR3 nucleotide sequence: TGCAGTGCTAGAGATACTAGTACGGAGACCCAGTACTTC.